The next 21 T cell receptor beta chains were all read from a single sample in a study of CD8 T cells in Susac syndrome. Reverse transcription of 0.5 to 1 ug RNA was performed with random hexamers. TCRdb reprocessed the immunoSEQ multiplex PCR reads via MiXCR and lists one record per CDR3 protein. The data contain tens of thousands of distinct CDR3 sequences, approximately 96% of them singletons. Source material: CD8+ T cells from PBMCs. The receptor source for this set is a human donor with Susac syndrome.

The table lists this clonotype with a count of one. The chain carries TRBV2 and TRBJ2-4; tentative D call: TRBD1 (6 bases). Per the germline V gene, CDR1 is SNHLY and CDR2 is FYNNEI. The V gene lost 7 bases and the J gene lost 7 bases, with 14 bases spanning the gap. The CDR3 length is 13 residues. This chain's CDR3 is CASTTGIGNIQYF. CDR3 bases: TGTGCCAGCACTACAGGGATCGGGAACATTCAGTACTTC.

V is TRBV6-6 and J is TRBJ1-2; D remains unclear. Trimming cost V 8 bases and J 5 bases, with 18 bases left between them. Germline values: CDR1 MNHNY, CDR2 SVGAGI (reference sequence). The CDR3 covers 14 residues. CDR3 sequence (DNA): TGTGCCAGCTCCAACGGCGCTCAGGTTTATGGCTACACCTTC. Translated: CASSNGAQVYGYTF.

The genes are TRBV29-1 and TRBJ1-1; tentative D call: TRBD1 (5 bases). The germline V and J ends were trimmed by 7 bases and 5 bases, with 23 bases remaining between them. Germline V CDR1 and CDR2: SQVTM, ANQGSEA. The length of the CDR3 is 15 residues. CDR3: CSGTTGTLSGTEAFF. The CDR3 DNA follows: TGCAGCGGAACCACCGGGACGCTGAGTGGGACTGAAGCTTTCTTT.

The chain combines TRBV6-2 or TRBV6-3 with TRBJ2-5; the D is unclear. The CDR3 sequence is 13 residues long. CDR1 is MNHEY, CDR2 SVGEGT, per germline. V lost 0 bases to trimming and J lost 3 bases, with 5 bases between them. The CDR3 DNA follows: TGTGCCAGCAGTTACTCCCTAGAAGAGACCCAGTACTTC. Amino acid sequence: CASSYSLEETQYF.

This clonotype was picked up one time. The chain couples TRBV20-1 to TRBJ1-2, with 7 bases fitting TRBD1. Looked up from germline, CDR1 is DFQATT and CDR2 is SNEGSKA (reference sequence). The J segment lost 7 bases and the V segment lost 4 bases, leaving 9 bases of the junction unmatched. The length of the CDR3 is 13 residues. CDR3 amino acids: CSAIAGGVGGYTF. DNA of the CDR3: TGCAGTGCTATTGCAGGGGGGGTAGGTGGCTACACCTTC.

The chain links TRBV5-1 to TRBJ2-6; tentative D call: TRBD1 (6 bases). This CDR3 contains 17 residues. Germline CDR1 SGHRS, CDR2 YFSETQ. Trimming pared 2 bases from V and 4 bases from J, leaving 16 bases between. Here the CDR3 DNA reads TGCGCCAGCAGCTTCCCCTGGGCAGGGGTCGGGGCCAACGTCCTGACTTTC. It translates to CASSFPWAGVGANVLTF.

The V call is TRBV20-1, the J call TRBJ1-5; D is perhaps TRBD1 (6 bases). The CDR3 is 14 residues long. Between the trimmed V and J ends, which lost 4 bases and 7 bases, there was a span of 17 bases. Germline CDR1 is DFQATT and CDR2 is SNEGSKA (reference sequence). The CDR3 loop reads CSAIRGSVRQPQHF. The CDR3, as DNA: TGCAGTGCTATCAGGGGATCGGTCAGGCAGCCCCAGCATTTT.

The rearrangement links TRBV7-6 to TRBJ2-7; possible D gene TRBD1, 6 bases. V gave up 5 bases and J gave up 2 bases, with 13 bases separating them. The CDR3 is 14 amino acids. From germline, CDR1 is SGHVS and CDR2 FNYEAQ. CDR3 residues: CASSAPGQPYEQYF. Written as DNA, the CDR3 is TGTGCCAGCAGCGCGCCGGGACAACCCTACGAGCAGTACTTC.

The CDR3 DNA reads as TGCAGTGCTAGTTTGCTGGCCAAAAACATTCAGTACTTC. Translating gives CSASLLAKNIQYF. V and J are TRBV20-1 and TRBJ2-4; D is uncertain. This CDR3 region has 13 residues. The germline CDR1 and CDR2 sequences are DFQATT and SNEGSKA (reference sequence). Between the trimmed V and J ends, which lost 3 bases and 1 base, there was a span of 7 bases.

The V and J genes are TRBV30 and TRBJ2-5, with TRBD1 matching over 7 bases. The germline V gene has CDR1 GTSNPN and CDR2 SVGIG (reference sequence). With V trimmed by 3 bases and J by 9 bases, 1 base remained unmatched. CDR3 length: 10 residues. CDR3 residues: CAWSQGAQYF. DNA of the CDR3: TGTGCCTGGAGCCAGGGGGCCCAGTACTTC.

The chain joins TRBV30 to TRBJ1-1, with D hard to call. The germline V gene encodes CDR1 GTSNPN and CDR2 SVGIG (reference sequence). Trimming took off 0 bases at V and 10 bases at J, with 15 bases between the two ends. The CDR3 is 13 residues long. CDR3 loop: CAWSVLLGGGAFF. The CDR3 nucleotides read TGTGCCTGGAGTGTACTTCTTGGTGGAGGAGCTTTCTTT. The variable domain in full, with the rest retrieved from reference TRBV30 and TRBJ1-1, is SQTIHQWPATLVQPVGSPLSLECTVEGTSNPNLYWYRQAAGRGLQLLFYSVGIGQISSEVPQNLSASRPQDRQFILSSKKLLLSDSGFYLCAWSVLLGGGAFFGQGTRLTVV.

This sequence joins TRBV29-1 and TRBJ1-1, with unresolved D. Trimming shortened V by 4 bases and J by 8 bases, and 8 bases separated the two germline ends. CDR1 is SQVTM, CDR2 ANQGSEA, per germline. The CDR3 sequence is 10 residues long. The DNA of the CDR3 is TGCAGCGTTGCCTCCCCCGAAGCTTTCTTT. The encoded protein is CSVASPEAFF.

This chain connects TRBV30 to TRBJ2-3, with 10 nucleotides matching TRBD1. Per the germline V gene, CDR1 is GTSNPN and CDR2 is SVGIG (reference sequence). The CDR3 extends over 16 amino acids. V lost 0 bases, J lost 4 bases, and 7 bases stayed unmatched. The CDR3, as DNA: TGTGCCTGGAGTGTCGGGGACAGGGGAAAGTCAGATACGCAGTATTTT. This encodes CAWSVGDRGKSDTQYF.

In nucleotides, the CDR3 is TGCAGTGCTAGAGATAGAGGACAGGGGTCCGATAATTCACCCCTCCACTTT. Translating gives CSARDRGQGSDNSPLHF. The chain is built from TRBV20-1 and TRBJ1-6; 9 positions agree with TRBD1. CDR1 and CDR2 (germline): DFQATT, SNEGSKA (reference sequence). This CDR3 has 17 amino acids. Losses at the gene ends were 0 bases for V and 5 bases for J; bases not matched to a gene: 8.

The J gene is TRBJ2-4, the V gene TRBV3-1, with D perhaps TRBD1 (5 bases). The CDR3 spans 15 residues. Germline CDR1 and CDR2: LGHDT and YNNKEL (reference sequence). Deletions cut 4 bases from V and 2 bases from J, with 12 bases between. CDR3 nucleotide sequence: TGTGCCAGCAGCCTTTCAGGGATCTCCAAAAACATTCAGTACTTC. Translation gives CASSLSGISKNIQYF.

J is TRBJ2-3 and V is TRBV20-1, with no clear D. The V gene lost 6 bases and the J gene lost 0 bases, with 13 bases spanning the gap. Germline V CDR1 and CDR2: DFQATT, SNEGSKA (reference sequence). The length of the CDR3 is 14 residues. DNA of the CDR3: TGCAGTGCCCCCCACCGTCCCAGCACAGATACGCAGTATTTT. Residues: CSAPHRPSTDTQYF.

This clonotype came up once. This rearrangement joins TRBV27 to TRBJ1-2, with 7 bases lining up with TRBD1. Germline CDR1 reads MNHEY; CDR2 reads SMNVEV (reference sequence). The CDR3 spans 15 residues. V gave up 6 bases and J gave up 4 bases; unmatched junction bases: 11. This CDR3 reads CASSQAGNRGYGYTF. The DNA of the CDR3 is TGTGCCAGCAGCCAAGCGGGAAACAGGGGCTATGGCTACACCTTC.

The rearrangement uses TRBV30 and TRBJ2-1, with D uncertain. The CDR3 covers 13 residues. CDR1 is GTSNPN and CDR2 is SVGIG in the germline V gene (reference sequence). V lost 3 bases to trimming and J lost 8 bases, with 14 bases between them. The CDR3: CAWSPRTIYEQFF. In DNA, the CDR3 is TGTGCCTGGAGCCCTCGGACCATTTATGAGCAGTTCTTC.

This rearrangement joins TRBV19 to TRBJ1-1, with 8 bases fitting TRBD1. Per germline, CDR1 LNHDA and CDR2 SQIVND (reference sequence). There are 11 residues in the CDR3. Trimming cost V 10 bases and J 4 bases; bases outside gene matches: 2. The CDR3 DNA follows: TGTGCCACTCAGGGGGCCACTGAAGCTTTCTTT. Translated, it gives CATQGATEAFF.

This chain joins TRBV5-1 and TRBJ2-7; TRBD1 matches 8 bases. In germline, CDR1 is SGHRS, CDR2 YFSETQ. The V and J ends lost 3 bases and 3 bases, in that order; junction bases with no gene match: 5. The CDR3 is made up of 14 amino acids. The CDR3 sequence: CASSSGGGNYEQYF. CDR3 DNA: TGCGCCAGCAGCTCAGGGGGCGGCAACTACGAGCAGTACTTC. Full variable domain (rest looked up from reference TRBV5-1 and TRBJ2-7): KAGVTQTPRYLIKTRGQQVTLSCSPISGHRSVSWYQQTPGQGLQFLFEYFSETQRNKGNFPGRFSGRQFSNSRSEMNVSTLELGDSALYLCASSSGGGNYEQYFGPGTRLTVT.

The chain joins TRBV19 to TRBJ2-2; tentatively, D is TRBD1 (6 bases). The CDR3 extends over 14 amino acids. Germline CDR1 LNHDA, CDR2 SQIVND (reference sequence). V shed 6 bases and J shed 6 bases, with 14 bases lying between them. This chain's CDR3 is CASSLQGIPGELFF. The CDR3 DNA sequence: TGTGCCAGTAGCCTTCAGGGGATCCCCGGGGAGCTGTTTTTT.